Presented here are 15 T cell receptor beta chains from one specimen sequenced in a study of graft-versus-host responses after intestinal transplantation. Generated by immunoSEQ multiplex PCR, the TCRdb table keeps only in-frame clones and is missing some. The sample holds some 110,000 clones, 90% seen once. These receptors have no known antigen. The sequenced sample was unstimulated CD4+ T cells sorted from spleen or lymph node cells, obtained before intestinal transplant. The origin of the receptors is a human donor who received an intestinal transplant.

V gene TRBV5-6 combines with J gene TRBJ1-2; D remains ambiguous. Trimming shortened V by 1 base and J by 4 bases, and 11 bases separated the two germline ends. The CDR3 is 14 residues long. The germline gives CDR1 SGHDT, CDR2 YYEEEE. The CDR3 spells CASSLRSAVYGYTF. As DNA, the CDR3 is TGTGCCAGCAGCTTGAGGTCGGCGGTCTATGGCTACACCTTC.

The V gene is TRBV13, the J gene TRBJ1-2; D uncertain. In germline, CDR1 is PRHDT, CDR2 FYEKMQ (reference sequence). With 1 base removed from V and 2 bases from J, the gap between germline ends came to 8 bases. There are 14 residues in the CDR3. The CDR3 is CASSLVSGNYGYTF. DNA for the CDR3: TGTGCCAGCAGCTTAGTATCAGGAAACTATGGCTACACCTTC.

V is TRBV19 and J is TRBJ1-1, with a possible D match to TRBD1 (6 bases). The CDR3 length is 15 residues. V was shortened by 7 bases and J by 1 base, with 16 bases between the two germline ends. The V gene's germline CDR1 is LNHDA and CDR2 SQIVND (reference sequence). The CDR3: CASKRGGRANTEAFF. The CDR3, as DNA: TGTGCCAGTAAAAGGGGGGGCAGAGCGAACACTGAAGCTTTCTTT. The variable domain in full, with the rest retrieved from reference TRBV19 and TRBJ1-1, is DGGITQSPKYLFRKEGQNVTLSCEQNLNHDAMYWYRQDPGQGLRLIYYSQIVNDFQKGDIAEGYSVSREKKESFPLTVTSAQKNPTAFYLCASKRGGRANTEAFFGQGTRLTVV.

In regard to this clone: Other DNA sequences in this specimen translate into the identical CDR3. The chain is built from TRBV5-1 and TRBJ2-5; 7 bases line up with TRBD2. This CDR3 comprises 13 residues. V dropped 1 base and J dropped 5; count of bases not matched to a gene: 2. Germline V gene data show CDR1 as SGHRS and CDR2 as YFSETQ. In DNA form, the CDR3 reads TGCGCCAGCAGCTTGAGGGGAGGGGAGACCCAGTACTTC. Residues: CASSLRGGETQYF.

This clone has only one observation. The chain recombines TRBV11-3 with TRBJ2-7, with TRBD1 matching 7 bases. The end of the DNA fits TRBJ2-1 better, so the J call may be wrong. Germline V gene data show CDR1 as SGHNT and CDR2 as YENEEA. The CDR3 is 14 residues long. The CDR3 sequence is CASSWDSSYNEQFF. The CDR3 DNA reads as TGTGCCAGCAGCTGGGACAGCTCCTACAATGAGCAGTTCTTC.

CDR3 in DNA: TGTGCCAGCAGTTACTCGAGACTAGCGGGGGCCTACGAGCAGTACTTC. Its protein product is CASSYSRLAGAYEQYF. The chain recombines TRBV6-5 with TRBJ2-5, with TRBD2 matching 12 bases. The closer fit of TRBJ2-7 to the DNA end suggests the J call may be wrong. The germline gives CDR1 MNHEY, CDR2 SVGAGI. The CDR3 consists of 16 residues.

Written as DNA, the CDR3 is TGTGCCAGCAGTTTAGGACCAGGGGAGAGGGCTGAAGCTTTCTTT. It is translated as CASSLGPGERAEAFF. J is TRBJ1-1 and V is TRBV28; D is perhaps TRBD1 (6 bases). The CDR3 is made up of 15 amino acids. Per the germline V gene, CDR1 is MDHEN and CDR2 is SYDVKM. Trimming shortened V by 2 bases and J by 6 bases, and 16 bases separated the two germline ends.

The V gene is TRBV28, the J gene TRBJ2-2, with a possible D match to TRBD1 (6 bases). Germline V gene lookup returns CDR1 MDHEN and CDR2 SYDVKM. The CDR3 is 16 residues long. V was trimmed by 7 bases and J by 6 bases, leaving 21 bases between them. The CDR3 DNA reads TGTGCCAGCATCACCACCTCAGGGGATAGTCCCGGGGAGCTGTTTTTT. As protein: CASITTSGDSPGELFF.

The J gene is TRBJ2-7, the V gene TRBV5-4, with TRBD2 matching 7 bases. Looked up from germline, CDR1 is SGHNT and CDR2 is YYREEE (reference sequence). This CDR3 has 16 residues. With 1 base clipped from V and 4 bases from J, the junction kept 11 bases outside the gene matches. The CDR3 coding sequence is TGTGCCAGCAGCTTGATGGGCGGGGAGGGAGGGTACGAGCAGTACTTC. Residues: CASSLMGGEGGYEQYF.

The chain employs TRBV6-1 and TRBJ2-3, with D maybe TRBD1 (6 bases). From germline, CDR1 is MNHNS and CDR2 SASEGT. The CDR3 extends over 12 amino acids. V was clipped by 2 bases and J by 6 bases, with 6 bases between them. Written as DNA, the CDR3 is TGTGCCAGCAGTGAACAGGGGGATACGCAGTATTTT. It yields the protein CASSEQGDTQYF.

This sequence joins TRBV7-2 and TRBJ1-4; D gene uncertain. The CDR3 contains 15 residues. The V gene's germline CDR1 is SGHTA and CDR2 FQGNSA. V was shortened by 4 bases and J by 0 bases, with 9 bases between the two germline ends. The CDR3 region is CASSSQLSTNEKLFF. The CDR3 DNA sequence: TGTGCCAGCAGCTCGCAACTTTCAACTAATGAAAAACTGTTTTTT.

The genes are TRBV7-3 and TRBJ2-3; D unresolved. V was clipped by 3 bases and J by 4 bases, with 8 bases between them. Germline V gene data show CDR1 as SGHTA and CDR2 as FQGTGA. This CDR3 contains 13 residues. CDR3 coding DNA: TGTGCCAGCAGCTTTTCTACCCCAGATACGCAGTATTTT. Encoded protein: CASSFSTPDTQYF.

The J gene is TRBJ1-5, the V gene TRBV30; 10 bases are shared with TRBD1. This CDR3 has 15 amino acids. The junction had 8 bases not matched to a gene; V was cut back by 3 bases and J by 6 bases. Germline-derived CDR1 and CDR2 are GTSNPN and SVGIG (reference sequence). The CDR3 reads CAWSPGQGYTQPQHF. The CDR3 region has the DNA TGTGCCTGGAGCCCGGGACAGGGGTATACTCAGCCCCAGCATTTT.

In this sample, this clone turned up a few times. The J gene is TRBJ1-2, the V gene TRBV5-5; D call uncertain. The V gene lost 1 base and the J gene lost 5 bases, with 18 bases spanning the gap. Germline V CDR1 and CDR2: SGHKS, YYEKEE (reference sequence). The CDR3 extends over 16 amino acids. The chain's CDR3 is CASSLTSVPPPYGYTF. The CDR3 nucleotides are TGTGCCAGCAGCTTGACCTCAGTCCCCCCGCCATATGGCTACACCTTC.

This clone has only one observation. V gene TRBV11-2 combines with J gene TRBJ2-5; TRBD1 agrees at 9 bases. CDR3 size: 16 residues. CDR1 and CDR2 (germline): SGHAT, FQNNGV. Trimming at V came to 0 bases and at J to 5 bases, leaving 7 bases not matched to a gene. The CDR3 DNA follows: TGTGCCAGCAGCTTAGATGGGGGACAGGGTTTGGAGACCCAGTACTTC. Encoded protein: CASSLDGGQGLETQYF.